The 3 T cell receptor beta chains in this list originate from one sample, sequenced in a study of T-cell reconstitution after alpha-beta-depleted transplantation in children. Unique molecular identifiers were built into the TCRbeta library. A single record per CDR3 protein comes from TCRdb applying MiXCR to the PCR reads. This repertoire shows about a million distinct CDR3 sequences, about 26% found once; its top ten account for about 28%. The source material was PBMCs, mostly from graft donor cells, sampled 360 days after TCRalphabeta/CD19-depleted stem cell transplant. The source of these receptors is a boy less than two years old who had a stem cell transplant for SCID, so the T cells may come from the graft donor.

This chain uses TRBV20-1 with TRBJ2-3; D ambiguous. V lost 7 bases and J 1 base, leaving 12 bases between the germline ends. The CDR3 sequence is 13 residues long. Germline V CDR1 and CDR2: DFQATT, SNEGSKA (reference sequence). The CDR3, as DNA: TGCAGTGTGACGTGGGCCCGCACAGATACGCAGTATTTT. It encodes CSVTWARTDTQYF.

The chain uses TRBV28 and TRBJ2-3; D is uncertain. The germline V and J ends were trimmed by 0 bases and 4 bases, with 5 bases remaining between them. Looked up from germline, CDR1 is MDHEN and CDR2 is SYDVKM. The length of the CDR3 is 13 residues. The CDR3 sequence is CASSLWVADTQYF. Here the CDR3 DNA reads TGTGCCAGCAGTTTATGGGTGGCAGATACGCAGTATTTT.

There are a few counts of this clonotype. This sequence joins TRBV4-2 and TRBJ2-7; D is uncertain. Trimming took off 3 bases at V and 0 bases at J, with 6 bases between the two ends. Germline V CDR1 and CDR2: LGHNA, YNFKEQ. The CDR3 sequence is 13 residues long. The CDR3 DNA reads TGTGCCAGCAGCCATGGCGGCTCCTACGAGCAGTACTTC. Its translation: CASSHGGSYEQYF.